One and the same sample provided the 5 T cell receptor beta chains below, sequenced in a study of blood T cell repertoires in COVID-19. Assay: immunoSEQ multiplex PCR; the TCRdb copy retains only in-frame clones and omits some. Among more than 110,000 clones listed, around 79% were seen once. Sequencing used peripheral blood. All receptors come from a man aged 55-75 years with acute or convalescent COVID-19.

This chain joins TRBV7-9 and TRBJ2-6; 8 bases agree with TRBD1. The germline CDR1 and CDR2 sequences are SEHNR and FQNEAQ (reference sequence). CDR3 size: 18 residues. J lost 0 bases, V lost 2 bases, and 6 bases had no gene match. The CDR3 spells CASSLSTDRASGANVLTF. The CDR3 DNA sequence: TGTGCCAGCAGCTTATCTACGGACAGGGCCTCTGGGGCCAACGTCCTGACTTTC. Filled out from reference TRBV7-9 and TRBJ2-6, the complete variable domain reads DTGVSQNPRHKITKRGQNVTFRCDPISEHNRLYWYRQTLGQGPEFLTYFQNEAQLEKSRLLSDRFSAERPKGSFSTLEIQRTEQGDSAMYLCASSLSTDRASGANVLTFGAGSRLTVL.

This clone has only one observation. The chain employs TRBV28 and TRBJ2-2; the D gene is possibly TRBD1 (6 bases). The germline V gene has CDR1 MDHEN and CDR2 SYDVKM. This CDR3 has 13 residues. V lost 10 bases and J lost 1, with 10 bases in between. The CDR3 sequence is CATETGNTGELFF. Here the CDR3 DNA reads TGTGCCACCGAGACAGGGAACACCGGGGAGCTGTTTTTT.

The chain uses TRBV6-5 and TRBJ1-6; D is uncertain. CDR3 length: 16 residues. V gave up 0 bases and J gave up 6 bases, with 12 bases separating them. CDR1 is MNHEY, CDR2 SVGAGI, per germline. In DNA, the CDR3 is TGTGCCAGCAGTTACTCGATTGTGAGCCCTAATTCACCCCTCCACTTT. This gives the protein CASSYSIVSPNSPLHF.

This rearrangement joins TRBV15 to TRBJ1-5; unclear D gene. V lost 4 bases to trimming and J lost 5 bases, with 9 bases between them. The CDR3 has 13 amino acids. CDR1 and CDR2 from the germline V gene are LNHNV and YYDKDF (reference sequence). CDR3: CATSIRNDQPQHF. CDR3 coding DNA: TGTGCCACCAGCATTAGAAACGATCAGCCCCAGCATTTT. Full variable domain (missing parts from reference TRBV15 and TRBJ1-5): DAMVIQNPRYQVTQFGKPVTLSCSQTLNHNVMYWYQQKSSQAPKLLFHYYDKDFNNEADTPDNFQSRRPNTSFCFLDIRSPGLGDTAMYLCATSIRNDQPQHFGDGTRLSIL.

CDR3 nucleotide sequence: TGTGCCAGCAGCTTTGCAGCGAACACCGGGGAGCTGTTTTTT. As protein: CASSFAANTGELFF. V and J are TRBV7-2 and TRBJ2-2; D not certain. V shed 3 bases and J shed 0 bases, with 5 bases lying between them. The CDR3 is 14 amino acids. Germline V lookup: CDR1 SGHTA, CDR2 FQGNSA.